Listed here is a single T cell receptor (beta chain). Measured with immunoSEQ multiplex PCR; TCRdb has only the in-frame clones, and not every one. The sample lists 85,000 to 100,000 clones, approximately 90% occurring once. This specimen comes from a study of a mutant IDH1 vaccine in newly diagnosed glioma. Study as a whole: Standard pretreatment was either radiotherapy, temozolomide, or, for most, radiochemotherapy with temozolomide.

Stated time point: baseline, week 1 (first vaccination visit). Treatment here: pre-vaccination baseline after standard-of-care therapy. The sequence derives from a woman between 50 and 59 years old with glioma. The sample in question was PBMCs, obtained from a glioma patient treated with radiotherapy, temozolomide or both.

The CDR3 loop is CASSQEPQTGRNTEAFF. In nucleotides, the CDR3 is TGCGCCAGCAGCCAAGAACCCCAGACAGGGCGGAACACTGAAGCTTTCTTT. The chain couples TRBV4-1 to TRBJ1-1; the match to TRBD1 covers 7 bases. J gave up 1 base and V 0 bases, and 8 bases lay outside the gene matches. From germline, CDR1 is MGHRA and CDR2 YSYEKL. The CDR3 spans 17 residues.